This note documents a single T cell receptor (beta chain) sequence. Antigen: not known. J was trimmed by 4 bases and V by 5 bases; bases with no gene match: 7. This CDR3 contains 14 residues. Germline CDR1 SGHTA, CDR2 FQGNSA. This sample is drawn from a study of cytomegalovirus exposure and HLA in healthy donors. General study findings and limits: In a later analysis, TCR beta V- and J-gene trimming was associated with a missense DCLRE1C variant. According to the study, some 160 TCR beta chains were cytomegalovirus-associated.

It was with 60 Vbeta and 13 Jbeta primers that the PCR ran. Sequencing used immunoSEQ multiplex PCR; TCRdb keeps in-frame clones, though not all of them. The sample has 150,000 to 200,000 clones, 79% seen once. The sample consisted of PBMCs. This clonotype was obtained from a woman in her 50s in good health and CMV-seronegative. The chain combines TRBV7-2 with TRBJ2-7, with 8 bases aligning to TRBD2. The CDR3 loop reads CASSPGGTSYEQYF. CDR3 sequence (DNA): TGTGCCAGCAGCCCGGGGGGGACATCATACGAGCAGTACTTC.